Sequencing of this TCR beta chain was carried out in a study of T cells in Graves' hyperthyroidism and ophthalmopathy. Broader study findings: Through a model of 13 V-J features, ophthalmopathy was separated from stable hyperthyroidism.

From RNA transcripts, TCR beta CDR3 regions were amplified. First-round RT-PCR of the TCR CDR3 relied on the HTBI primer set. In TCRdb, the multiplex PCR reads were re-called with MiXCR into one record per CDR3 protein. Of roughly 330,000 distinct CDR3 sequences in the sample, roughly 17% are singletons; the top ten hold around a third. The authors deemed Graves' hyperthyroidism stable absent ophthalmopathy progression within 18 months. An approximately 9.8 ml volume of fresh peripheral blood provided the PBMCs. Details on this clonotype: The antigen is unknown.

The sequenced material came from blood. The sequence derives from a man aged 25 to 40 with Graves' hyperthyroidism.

DNA for the CDR3: TGTGCCAGTACCGATGGAGGTTGGGGACGGGACACTGAAGCTTTCTTT. This gives the protein CASTDGGWGRDTEAFF. This chain links TRBV19 with TRBJ1-1; tentatively, D is TRBD1 (5 bases). CDR1 and CDR2 from the germline V gene are LNHDA and SQIVND (reference sequence). This CDR3 spans 16 amino acids. Deletions cut 7 bases from V and 3 bases from J, with 21 bases between.